The 26 T cell receptor beta chains below come from one sample, sequenced in a study of T cells in Graves' hyperthyroidism and ophthalmopathy. RNA transcripts served as the template for amplifying TCR beta CDR3 regions. First-round RT-PCR with HTBI primers amplified the TCR CDR3 region. TCRdb called the multiplex PCR reads again in MiXCR, with one record for every CDR3 protein. Counted here are approximately 490,000 distinct CDR3 sequences, about 20% occurring once; the ten biggest clones make up roughly 49%. The specimen sequenced was blood. These receptors all come from an older woman with Graves' ophthalmopathy.

The chain carries TRBV19 and TRBJ1-6; D uncertain. The CDR3 totals 15 residues. The V and J ends lost 4 bases and 12 bases respectively, with 19 bases between them. Germline assignment: CDR1 LNHDA and CDR2 SQIVND (reference sequence). In DNA form, the CDR3 reads TGTGCCAGTAGTACCTCGGGATTTGGCCAAGGACCCCTCCACTTT. As protein: CASSTSGFGQGPLHF.

Many counts were recorded for this clonotype. This chain joins TRBV20-1 and TRBJ2-5; D is uncertain. This CDR3 is 12 amino acids long. Deletions cut 6 bases from V and 5 bases from J, with 13 bases between. The V gene's germline CDR1 is DFQATT and CDR2 SNEGSKA (reference sequence). The CDR3 loop reads CSADLARETQYF. DNA for the CDR3: TGCAGTGCCGACCTGGCGCGGGAGACCCAGTACTTC.

In regard to this clonotype: A read error is possible here, since a much larger clone lies one base away. The J gene is TRBJ2-2, the V gene TRBV12-3 or TRBV12-4, with a weak D call TRBD1 (5 bases). V was cut by 3 bases and J by 7 bases, with 18 bases left in between. The length of the CDR3 is 16 residues. CDR3 region: CASSLPPEQGFGELFF. The CDR3 DNA reads as TGTGCCAGCAGTTTGCCCCCGGAGCAGGGATTCGGGGAGCTGTTTTTT.

This clonotype was observed a few times. V and J are TRBV6-1 and TRBJ2-6, with TRBD2 matching over 10 bases. The trim removed 10 bases at V and 3 bases at J, leaving 9 bases unmatched. The CDR3 runs to 16 residues. The germline V gene encodes CDR1 MNHNS and CDR2 SASEGT. The CDR3 nucleotides read TGTGCCATCCCGCCTAGCGGGAGAGGTGGGGCCAACGTCCTGACTTTC. It translates to CAIPPSGRGGANVLTF.

This clonotype was picked up many times. This chain connects TRBV7-3 to TRBJ2-3; no definite D call. CDR1 and CDR2 (germline): SGHTA, FQGTGA. Trimming pared 2 bases from V and 3 bases from J, leaving 9 bases between. The CDR3 totals 14 residues. CDR3 amino acids: CASSLDSGTDTQYF. The CDR3 nucleotides are TGTGCCAGCAGCTTAGACTCAGGAACAGATACGCAGTATTTT.

The J gene is TRBJ2-7, the V gene TRBV20-1, with 7 positions matching TRBD1. The germline CDR1 and CDR2 sequences are DFQATT and SNEGSKA (reference sequence). This CDR3 comprises 15 residues. The ends lost 5 bases at V and 4 bases at J; junction bases unmatched: 14. CDR3 residues: CSADSLTGTEYEQYF. CDR3 sequence (DNA): TGCAGTGCTGACTCTTTAACCGGGACAGAATACGAGCAGTACTTC.

The chain joins TRBV12-3 or TRBV12-4 to TRBJ2-1, with D hard to call. CDR3 length: 14 residues. The germline V and J ends were trimmed by 3 bases and 6 bases, with 12 bases remaining between them. For the CDR3, the DNA is TGTGCCAGCAGTTTTGAGCTGATCACCAATGAGCAGTTCTTC. Amino acid sequence: CASSFELITNEQFF.

This clonotype was detected many times. The chain uses TRBV3-1 and TRBJ1-5; 7 bases line up with TRBD1. Germline trimming cut 1 base from V and 0 bases from J; bases unmatched to any gene: 3. Per germline, CDR1 LGHDT and CDR2 YNNKEL (reference sequence). There are 16 residues in the CDR3. Written as DNA, the CDR3 is TGTGCCAGCAGCCAAGGGACAGGAGCTAGCAATCAGCCCCAGCATTTT. Protein sequence: CASSQGTGASNQPQHF.

Note on this clonotype: Germline is not matched at one junction end, which may reflect a read error. The chain combines TRBV7-2 with TRBJ2-7, with TRBD2 matching over 9 bases. The CDR3 has 16 amino acids. The germline V gene has CDR1 SGHTA and CDR2 FQGNSA. The CDR3 loop reads CASSLGGLASSYVQYF. The CDR3 region has the DNA TGTGCCAGCAGCTTAGGAGGACTAGCGAGCTCCTACGTGCAGTACTTC.

The V gene is TRBV10-2, the J gene TRBJ1-5, with 7 bases fitting TRBD1. Germline V gene data show CDR1 as WSHSY and CDR2 as SAAADI. The length of the CDR3 is 13 residues. With 7 bases clipped from V and 7 bases from J, the junction kept 7 bases outside the gene matches. CDR3 in amino acids: CASTGTAVQPQHF. Written as DNA, the CDR3 is TGCGCCAGCACCGGGACAGCTGTCCAGCCCCAGCATTTT.

This clonotype has only a few counts. The chain uses TRBV3-1 and TRBJ1-2, with 7 bases fitting TRBD1. The CDR3 loop spans 13 amino acids. Germline CDR1 and CDR2: LGHDT and YNNKEL (reference sequence). V lost 4 bases to trimming and J lost 7 bases; unmatched junction nucleotides: 6. CDR3 sequence: CASSRRQGSGYTF. The DNA of the CDR3 is TGTGCCAGCAGCCGCCGACAGGGCTCTGGCTACACCTTC.

There are many counts of this clonotype. The rearrangement joins TRBV11-2 to TRBJ2-5, with D perhaps matching TRBD2 (6 bases). V was trimmed by 4 bases and J by 1 base, leaving 7 bases between them. Germline values: CDR1 SGHAT, CDR2 FQNNGV. The CDR3 consists of 13 residues. CDR3 nucleotides: TGTGCCAGCAGCTGGGGGGTCCAAGAGACCCAGTACTTC. It codes for CASSWGVQETQYF.

This clonotype was picked up a small number of times. The junction and the germline gene differ at one end; a read error may be behind it. V gene TRBV5-1 combines with J gene TRBJ1-1; the D is unclear. The CDR3 runs 14 residues. Per germline, CDR1 SGHRS and CDR2 YFSETQ. The CDR3 reads CASSPTPGRTEAFF. The CDR3 DNA reads TGTGCCAGCAGCCCAACTCCCGGAAGGACTGAAGCTTTCTTT.

This clonotype was picked up many times. V gene TRBV20-1 combines with J gene TRBJ2-3, with 11 bases fitting TRBD2. With 6 bases clipped from V and 2 bases from J, the junction kept 10 bases outside the gene matches. The CDR3 extends over 16 amino acids. CDR1 and CDR2 (germline): DFQATT, SNEGSKA (reference sequence). CDR3 DNA: TGCAGTGCGACCGGACTAGCGGGTCAATTCACAGATACGCAGTATTTT. Protein sequence: CSATGLAGQFTDTQYF.

This clonotype was detected once. This sequence joins TRBV5-6 and TRBJ2-2, with a tentative D call TRBD1 (5 bases). V shed 1 base and J shed 6 bases, with 13 bases lying between them. This CDR3 contains 15 residues. Germline V gives CDR1 SGHDT, CDR2 YYEEEE. The CDR3 nucleotides read TGTGCCAGCAGCTTGACAGGAATCGACGCCGGGGAGCTGTTTTTT. This codes for CASSLTGIDAGELFF.

This clonotype was observed a handful of times. The V call is TRBV27, the J call TRBJ2-3; 7 bases line up with TRBD2. This CDR3 is built from 16 residues. Germline trimming cut 4 bases from V and 3 bases from J; bases unmatched to any gene: 10. Germline loops: CDR1 MNHEY, CDR2 SMNVEV (reference sequence). Written as DNA, the CDR3 is TGTGCCAGCAGTTCCCGGATTACGGGGGGAACAGATACGCAGTATTTT. This codes for CASSSRITGGTDTQYF.

This sequence joins TRBV20-1 and TRBJ2-3, with TRBD2 matching 8 bases. This CDR3 has 15 residues. The germline gives CDR1 DFQATT, CDR2 SNEGSKA (reference sequence). Trimming removed 4 bases from V and 0 bases from J; junction bases left unmatched: 6. The CDR3 region is CSATWTSPSTDTQYF. The CDR3 bases are TGCAGTGCTACCTGGACTAGCCCTAGCACAGATACGCAGTATTTT.

There are many counts of this clonotype. The chain carries TRBV12-3 or TRBV12-4 and TRBJ2-1; the match to TRBD2 covers 16 bases. V was pared by 8 bases and J by 9 bases, with 10 bases of the junction left unmatched. The CDR3 covers 16 residues. The CDR3 DNA follows: TGTGCCAGCGGGGGTCCCGGGACTAGCGGGAGGGGTGAGCAGTTCTTC. Translated: CASGGPGTSGRGEQFF.

This clonotype was counted a few times. The genes are TRBV12-3 or TRBV12-4 and TRBJ2-7, with 11 bases identical to TRBD1. With 3 bases clipped from V and 7 bases from J, the junction kept 8 bases outside the gene matches. The CDR3 runs 15 residues. The CDR3 loop is CASSFRDRGFGEQYF. CDR3 in DNA: TGTGCCAGCAGTTTTCGGGACAGGGGGTTTGGAGAGCAGTACTTC.

This clonotype was recorded a few times. The gene calls are TRBV12-3 or TRBV12-4 and TRBJ2-3; the D call may be TRBD1 or TRBD2 (6 bases each). CDR3 size: 15 residues. V lost 7 bases, J lost 6 bases, and 20 bases lay in between. CDR3 DNA sequence: TGTGCCAGCACGATCGAGAGGGGGGCGATTGATACGCAGTATTTT. Amino acid sequence: CASTIERGAIDTQYF.

The V and J genes are TRBV5-1 and TRBJ1-2; D call uncertain. Germline lookup yields CDR1 SGHRS and CDR2 YFSETQ. Trimming left V 3 bases short and J 3 bases short, with 12 bases between. CDR3 size: 14 residues. CDR3 coding DNA: TGCGCCAGCAGCTCGGGCCCCAGCGACTATGGCTACACCTTC. Residues: CASSSGPSDYGYTF.

Here the CDR3 reads CASRMAYRGGSGANVLTF. CDR3 coding DNA: TGTGCCAGTAGGATGGCCTACAGGGGGGGCTCTGGGGCCAACGTCCTGACTTTC. The chain has TRBV19 and TRBJ2-6; D may be TRBD1 (8 bases). V lost 6 bases and J lost 0, with 18 bases in between. CDR1 is LNHDA, CDR2 SQIVND, per germline (reference sequence). The CDR3 runs to 18 residues. Looking up the rest from reference TRBV19 and TRBJ2-6 gives the full variable domain: DGGITQSPKYLFRKEGQNVTLSCEQNLNHDAMYWYRQDPGQGLRLIYYSQIVNDFQKGDIAEGYSVSREKKESFPLTVTSAQKNPTAFYLCASRMAYRGGSGANVLTFGAGSRLTVL.

The chain carries TRBV19 and TRBJ2-7; D could derive from TRBD1 or TRBD2 (5 bases each). V was shortened by 4 bases and J by 0 bases, with 10 bases between the two germline ends. This CDR3 has 14 amino acids. CDR1 and CDR2 from the germline V gene are LNHDA and SQIVND (reference sequence). The CDR3 bases are TGTGCCAGTAGTAGGGACCCCAGCTCCTACGAGCAGTACTTC. It encodes CASSRDPSSYEQYF. Drawing the rest from reference TRBV19 and TRBJ2-7, the complete variable domain is DGGITQSPKYLFRKEGQNVTLSCEQNLNHDAMYWYRQDPGQGLRLIYYSQIVNDFQKGDIAEGYSVSREKKESFPLTVTSAQKNPTAFYLCASSRDPSSYEQYFGPGTRLTVT.

This clonotype was counted between two and nine times. The rearrangement joins TRBV13 to TRBJ2-3; 9 bases fit TRBD2. This CDR3 has 17 residues. Germline CDR1 PRHDT, CDR2 FYEKMQ (reference sequence). Trimming removed 5 bases from V and 6 bases from J; junction bases left unmatched: 15. The DNA for the CDR3 is TGTGCCAGCAGCGAGGAACGAGGTAGCGGGAGAGCGGATACGCAGTATTTT. Protein product: CASSEERGSGRADTQYF.

This clonotype occurred a few times. The chain joins TRBV6-5 to TRBJ2-7; D not certain. CDR3 size: 13 residues. Trimming took off 2 bases at V and 0 bases at J, with 5 bases between the two ends. Germline CDR1 is MNHEY and CDR2 is SVGAGI. In nucleotides, the CDR3 is TGTGCCAGCAGTTACGTCATCTCCTACGAGCAGTACTTC. As protein: CASSYVISYEQYF.

The DNA of the CDR3 is TGTGCCAGCAGTTTATCGTCTCTCTCTGGGGCCAACGTCCTGACTTTC. Protein: CASSLSSLSGANVLTF. The chain combines TRBV27 with TRBJ2-6; D remains unclear. The CDR3 is 16 amino acids. Germline CDR1 is MNHEY and CDR2 is SMNVEV (reference sequence). V lost 0 bases and J lost 0, with 6 bases in between.